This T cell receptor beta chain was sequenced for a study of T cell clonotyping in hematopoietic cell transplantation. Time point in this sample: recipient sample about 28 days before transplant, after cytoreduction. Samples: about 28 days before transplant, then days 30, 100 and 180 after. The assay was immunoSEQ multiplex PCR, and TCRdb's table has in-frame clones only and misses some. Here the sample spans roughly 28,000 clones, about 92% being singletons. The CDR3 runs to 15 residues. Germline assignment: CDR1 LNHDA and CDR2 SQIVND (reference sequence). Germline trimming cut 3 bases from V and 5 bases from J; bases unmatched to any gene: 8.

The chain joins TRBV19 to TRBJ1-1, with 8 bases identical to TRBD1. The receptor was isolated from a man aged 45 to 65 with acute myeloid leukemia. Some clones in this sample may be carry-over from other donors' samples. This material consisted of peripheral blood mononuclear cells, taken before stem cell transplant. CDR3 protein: CASSILDRVGTEAFF. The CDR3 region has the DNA TGTGCCAGTAGTATCCTGGACAGGGTAGGGACTGAAGCTTTCTTT.